The next 31 T cell receptor beta chains were all read from a single sample in a study of PD-1 blockade in classical Hodgkin lymphoma. In every patient, relapse followed autologous stem cell transplantation, while exposure to brentuximab vedotin differed. Libraries were prepared by immunoSEQ multiplex PCR; TCRdb keeps only in-frame clonotypes and omits some of them. The table shows about 58,000 clones, with 91% occurring only once. Sample: peripheral blood mononuclear cells (PBMCs), taken before the second cycle of nivolumab. The receptors originated from a human donor with classical Hodgkin lymphoma.

The rearrangement links TRBV15 to TRBJ1-4, with D hard to call. V lost 0 bases, J lost 7 bases, and 9 bases lay in between. This CDR3 region has 14 residues. Germline values: CDR1 LNHNV, CDR2 YYDKDF (reference sequence). The chain's CDR3 is CATSRDLSAEKLFF. Here the CDR3 DNA reads TGTGCCACCAGCAGAGATTTGTCGGCTGAAAAACTGTTTTTT.

V gene TRBV14 combines with J gene TRBJ2-1; TRBD2 matches 10 bases. Germline values: CDR1 SGHDN, CDR2 FVKESK. CDR3 size: 17 residues. Trimming removed 4 bases from V and 4 bases from J; junction bases left unmatched: 10. CDR3: CASSPKAGGELYNEQFF. The DNA of the CDR3 is TGTGCCAGCAGCCCGAAAGCGGGAGGGGAACTATACAATGAGCAGTTCTTC. Filled out from reference TRBV14 and TRBJ2-1, the complete variable domain reads EAGVTQFPSHSVIEKGQTVTLRCDPISGHDNLYWYRRVMGKEIKFLLHFVKESKQDESGMPNNRFLAERTGGTYSTLKVQPAELEDSGVYFCASSPKAGGELYNEQFFGPGTRLTVL.

The V call is TRBV19, the J call TRBJ2-1; no clear D. V lost 8 bases and J lost 7, with 15 bases in between. CDR3 size: 13 residues. Germline assignment: CDR1 LNHDA and CDR2 SQIVND (reference sequence). In DNA form, the CDR3 reads TGTGCCAGTGTAGATGGAGCCGCAAATGAGCAGTTCTTC. It specifies CASVDGAANEQFF.

The chain carries TRBV27 and TRBJ2-1; the D call may be TRBD1 or TRBD2 (5 bases each). Germline V gene lookup returns CDR1 MNHEY and CDR2 SMNVEV (reference sequence). The CDR3 runs to 13 residues. V lost 4 bases and J 4 bases, leaving 8 bases between the germline ends. The CDR3 bases are TGTGCCAGCAGTTGGGACCTGTACAATGAGCAGTTCTTC. Amino acid sequence: CASSWDLYNEQFF.

This clone has only one observation. The chain employs TRBV2 and TRBJ1-1; 7 positions match TRBD1. From germline, CDR1 is SNHLY and CDR2 FYNNEI. With V trimmed by 5 bases and J by 0 bases, 6 bases remained unmatched. The CDR3 runs to 15 residues. The CDR3 sequence is CASSTLGQLNTEAFF. DNA of the CDR3: TGTGCCAGCAGTACTTTGGGACAGTTGAACACTGAAGCTTTCTTT.

The chain recombines TRBV30 with TRBJ1-2; 8 nucleotides line up with TRBD1. This CDR3 is built from 13 residues. Germline CDR1 reads GTSNPN; CDR2 reads SVGIG (reference sequence). J was trimmed by 6 bases and V by 3 bases; bases with no gene match: 6. The CDR3 coding sequence is TGTGCCTGGAGCGCGACAGGGGTCGATGGCTACACCTTC. This sequence encodes CAWSATGVDGYTF.

The chain joins TRBV27 to TRBJ1-5; no firm D call. The germline V and J ends were trimmed by 6 bases and 1 base, with 13 bases remaining between them. This CDR3 spans 15 amino acids. The germline gives CDR1 MNHEY, CDR2 SMNVEV (reference sequence). The CDR3 region is CASRTGLNSNQPQHF. CDR3 in DNA: TGTGCCAGCAGGACGGGTCTTAACAGCAATCAGCCCCAGCATTTT.

The V and J genes are TRBV4-2 and TRBJ1-2; 8 bases are a match to TRBD1. This CDR3 is 15 amino acids long. Losses at the gene ends were 0 bases for V and 7 bases for J; bases not matched to a gene: 7. Germline loops: CDR1 LGHNA, CDR2 YNFKEQ. In DNA form, the CDR3 reads TGTGCCAGCAGCCAAGAAGGGCAGGGGGCTTCTGGCTACACCTTC. Translating gives CASSQEGQGASGYTF.

V is TRBV29-1 and J is TRBJ2-2, with D perhaps given as TRBD1 or TRBD2 (8 bases each). The CDR3 contains 20 residues. Trimming stripped 6 bases from V and 5 bases from J, with 34 bases between. CDR1 and CDR2 from the germline V gene are SQVTM and ANQGSEA. As DNA, the CDR3 is TGCAGCGTCGAGGCCTGGCCTGGGCGGGGGGTGAGGACAGGGACCGGGGAGCTGTTTTTT. This translates into CSVEAWPGRGVRTGTGELFF.

The CDR3 loop reads CASRTRPDTQYF. In DNA form, the CDR3 reads TGTGCCAGCAGGACCCGTCCAGATACGCAGTATTTT. This chain uses TRBV28 with TRBJ2-3; D gene uncertain. There are 12 residues in the CDR3. The ends were cut back, 6 bases at V and 4 bases at J, with 8 bases in the middle. Germline V gene sequence: CDR1 MDHEN, CDR2 SYDVKM.

This clone was seen a single time. V is TRBV2 and J is TRBJ2-2; 8 positions agree with TRBD1. CDR1 is SNHLY, CDR2 FYNNEI, per germline. The CDR3 length is 17 residues. The V segment lost 1 base and the J segment 1 base; nucleotides outside the gene matches: 5. This chain's CDR3 is CASSEGPGQENTGELFF. The CDR3 DNA is TGTGCCAGCAGTGAAGGTCCGGGACAGGAGAACACCGGGGAGCTGTTTTTT.

The CDR3 here is CASSPEGRETQYF. Here the CDR3 DNA reads TGCGCCAGCAGCCCGGAGGGCCGTGAGACCCAGTACTTC. The V and J genes are TRBV5-1 and TRBJ2-5, with TRBD2 as a possible D gene (6 bases). Trimming took 4 bases from V and 5 from J, leaving 12 bases between them. Germline CDR1 and CDR2: SGHRS and YFSETQ. CDR3 length: 13 amino acids.

This chain connects TRBV29-1 to TRBJ2-1; D may be TRBD2 (6 bases). The V gene lost 5 bases and the J gene lost 7 bases, with 21 bases spanning the gap. Per germline, CDR1 SQVTM and CDR2 ANQGSEA. This CDR3 is 15 amino acids long. CDR3 region: CSVWGVGEAGNEQFF. CDR3 bases: TGCAGCGTTTGGGGAGTGGGGGAGGCTGGGAATGAGCAGTTCTTC.

The chain is built from TRBV30 and TRBJ2-5, with D maybe TRBD1 (6 bases). The V end lost 2 bases, the J end lost 5 bases, and 9 bases lay between the germline ends. CDR1 and CDR2 from the germline V gene are GTSNPN and SVGIG (reference sequence). The CDR3 contains 12 residues. The CDR3 spells CAWSPGVETQYF. The CDR3 DNA reads as TGTGCCTGGAGTCCAGGGGTGGAGACCCAGTACTTC.

V gene TRBV7-2 combines with J gene TRBJ2-7; 12 bases agree with TRBD2. Per germline, CDR1 SGHTA and CDR2 FQGNSA. V shed 4 bases, J shed 7 bases, and the junction held 8 bases outside the gene matches. The CDR3 sequence is 15 residues long. The CDR3 protein is CASSSYRLAGAEQYF. CDR3 DNA: TGTGCCAGCAGCTCTTACCGACTAGCGGGAGCTGAGCAGTACTTC.

V is TRBV9 and J is TRBJ1-4; 9 nucleotides line up with TRBD1. Germline assignment: CDR1 SGDLS and CDR2 YYNGEE. The junction had 10 bases not matched to a gene; V was cut back by 2 bases and J by 8 bases. The CDR3 length is 16 residues. The CDR3 DNA reads as TGTGCCAGCAGCGTTCATATGGACAGGGGAAGCGAAAAACTGTTTTTT. This sequence encodes CASSVHMDRGSEKLFF.

This clone is a singleton in its sample. The V call is TRBV27, the J call TRBJ2-5; 13 bases are shared with TRBD2. With 5 bases clipped from V and 1 base from J, the junction kept 7 bases outside the gene matches. The CDR3 consists of 17 residues. Germline V gene lookup returns CDR1 MNHEY and CDR2 SMNVEV (reference sequence). The CDR3 DNA reads as TGTGCCAGCAGTCGTATGACTAGCGGGGGGCCCCAAGAGACCCAGTACTTC. Protein: CASSRMTSGGPQETQYF.

The chain recombines TRBV10-3 with TRBJ1-4; D remains ambiguous. With 4 bases removed from V and 0 bases from J, the gap between germline ends came to 18 bases. From germline, CDR1 is ENHRY and CDR2 SYGVKD. The CDR3 is made up of 18 amino acids. In DNA form, the CDR3 reads TGTGCCATCAGTGGATCTGGAGGAGCTTTTGCAACTAATGAAAAACTGTTTTTT. Translating gives CAISGSGGAFATNEKLFF.

The chain links TRBV6-5 to TRBJ2-7; D gene uncertain. Germline V gene lookup returns CDR1 MNHEY and CDR2 SVGAGI. The CDR3 contains 13 residues. Trimming shortened V by 4 bases and J by 3 bases, and 10 bases separated the two germline ends. CDR3 sequence reads: CASSSRMDYEQYF. As DNA, the CDR3 is TGTGCCAGCAGTTCTCGTATGGACTACGAGCAGTACTTC.

V is TRBV2 and J is TRBJ1-1; TRBD1 matches at 8 bases. The CDR3 spans 13 residues. Germline values: CDR1 SNHLY, CDR2 FYNNEI. Unmatched junction bases numbered 5, after V lost 6 bases and J lost 5 bases. The CDR3 region is CASRVDRGTEAFF. CDR3 nucleotides: TGTGCCAGCAGAGTTGACAGGGGAACTGAAGCTTTCTTT.

The chain employs TRBV28 and TRBJ2-7; a possible D gene is TRBD1 (6 bases). The CDR3 consists of 12 residues. The ends were cut back, 5 bases at V and 5 bases at J, with 10 bases in the middle. Germline CDR1 and CDR2: MDHEN and SYDVKM. The CDR3 DNA follows: TGTGCCAGCAGTCAGACAGGTAACGAGCAGTACTTC. Residues: CASSQTGNEQYF.

J is TRBJ2-4 and V is TRBV6-5; D gene uncertain. V was clipped by 5 bases and J by 5 bases, with 13 bases between them. The CDR3 consists of 14 residues. Germline CDR1 reads MNHEY; CDR2 reads SVGAGI. The CDR3 protein is CASSPEKPQNIQYF. CDR3 bases: TGTGCCAGCAGTCCTGAGAAGCCCCAAAACATTCAGTACTTC.

The genes are TRBV19 and TRBJ1-5; maybe TRBD1 (6 bases). Trimming pared 3 bases from V and 6 bases from J, leaving 12 bases between. Germline V gives CDR1 LNHDA, CDR2 SQIVND (reference sequence). The CDR3 loop spans 14 amino acids. CDR3 amino acids: CASSITGRAQPQHF. The CDR3 DNA reads as TGTGCCAGTAGTATTACAGGGCGCGCTCAGCCCCAGCATTTT. Complete variable domain (other parts from reference TRBV19 and TRBJ1-5): DGGITQSPKYLFRKEGQNVTLSCEQNLNHDAMYWYRQDPGQGLRLIYYSQIVNDFQKGDIAEGYSVSREKKESFPLTVTSAQKNPTAFYLCASSITGRAQPQHFGDGTRLSIL.

The rearrangement joins TRBV7-3 to TRBJ2-3; D gene unclear. The CDR3 runs to 15 residues. The germline gives CDR1 SGHTA, CDR2 FQGTGA. The ends were cut back, 1 base at V and 2 bases at J, with 10 bases in the middle. The CDR3 bases are TGTGCCAGCAGCTTAATGGGCAACCCCACAGATACGCAGTATTTT. It encodes CASSLMGNPTDTQYF.

The chain links TRBV7-6 to TRBJ1-3; D unclear. The germline V gene encodes CDR1 SGHVS and CDR2 FNYEAQ. Trimming cost V 4 bases and J 2 bases, with 21 bases left between them. This CDR3 is built from 18 residues. CDR3 in DNA: TGTGCCAGCAGCTCCGATAAGGGTCTAATCGGTCCTGGAAACACCATATATTTT. Its protein is CASSSDKGLIGPGNTIYF. Complete variable domain (other parts from reference TRBV7-6 and TRBJ1-3): GAGVSQSPRYKVTKRGQDVALRCDPISGHVSLYWYRQALGQGPEFLTYFNYEAQQDKSGLPNDRFSAERPEGSISTLTIQRTEQRDSAMYRCASSSDKGLIGPGNTIYFGEGSWLTVV.

The rearrangement links TRBV5-4 to TRBJ2-3; D is ambiguous. Per the germline V gene, CDR1 is SGHNT and CDR2 is YYREEE (reference sequence). This CDR3 has 14 amino acids. V was trimmed by 5 bases and J by 1 base, leaving 11 bases between them. CDR3 protein: CASSPGGGTDTQYF. Here the CDR3 DNA reads TGTGCCAGCAGTCCGGGCGGCGGCACAGATACGCAGTATTTT.

The chain employs TRBV2 and TRBJ1-2, with TRBD1 matching over 7 bases. This CDR3 region has 16 residues. Germline CDR1 SNHLY, CDR2 FYNNEI. V shed 2 bases, J shed 8 bases, and the junction held 14 bases outside the gene matches. CDR3 region: CASSESPDRNRGGYTF. In DNA, the CDR3 is TGTGCCAGCAGTGAATCTCCGGACAGGAACAGAGGGGGCTACACCTTC.

This chain joins TRBV5-1 and TRBJ2-3, with 9 bases identical to TRBD2. The J segment lost 4 bases and the V segment lost 0 bases, leaving 9 bases of the junction unmatched. CDR1 and CDR2 from the germline V gene are SGHRS and YFSETQ. There are 17 residues in the CDR3. The CDR3 DNA follows: TGCGCCAGCAGCTTGGTAGCGACTAGCGGCCTCCCAGATACGCAGTATTTT. Encoded protein: CASSLVATSGLPDTQYF.

This sequence joins TRBV7-3 and TRBJ1-1, with a possible D match to TRBD1 (5 bases). V was pared by 3 bases and J by 2 bases, with 10 bases between. Looked up from germline, CDR1 is SGHTA and CDR2 is FQGTGA. This CDR3 has 14 amino acids. The CDR3: CASSLLTANTEAFF. In DNA, the CDR3 is TGTGCCAGCAGCTTGCTGACAGCTAACACTGAAGCTTTCTTT.

This clone was found once. The chain links TRBV9 to TRBJ2-1; the match to TRBD2 covers 11 bases. V gave up 7 bases and J gave up 6 bases; unmatched junction bases: 9. Germline assignment: CDR1 SGDLS and CDR2 YYNGEE. The CDR3 loop spans 15 amino acids. In DNA, the CDR3 is TGTGCCAGCGGCTTTAGCGGGAGGGCGGGCAATGAGCAGTTCTTC. Protein sequence: CASGFSGRAGNEQFF.

The chain recombines TRBV2 with TRBJ1-2; D remains ambiguous. The germline V and J ends were trimmed by 6 bases and 5 bases, with 19 bases remaining between them. CDR3 size: 15 residues. Germline V gives CDR1 SNHLY, CDR2 FYNNEI. CDR3 residues: CASSDLLTVEYGYTF. In DNA form, the CDR3 reads TGTGCCAGCAGCGATCTATTGACGGTAGAGTATGGCTACACCTTC.